These 13 T cell receptor beta chains share one sample of origin, sequenced in a study of molecular identifiers for immune sequencing clone quantification (dated by TCRdb to the late 2010s). The receptor library was made with PCR. The run used an Illumina HiSeq 4000. In-frame beta chains were kept once TCRdb had trimmed the public reads at Q25 with fastp and called clones with MiXCR. Entries that share a CDR3 protein sequence are merged under the most common genes and DNA. Recorded for this sample are over 55,000 distinct CDR3 sequences; roughly 17% of them occurred a single time. The ten largest clones add up to approximately 1.6% of the sample. Sequencing was carried out using naive CD8+ T cells from blood, with Jurkat cell RNA spiked in. This sample's cell subset or site label indicates: FACS-sorted CD8+CD4-CCR7+CD45RA+ naive T cells. These receptors came from a human donor in good health. Some libraries in this study had Jurkat cell RNA spiked in.

This clonotype was seen ten or more times. The V gene is TRBV7-2, the J gene TRBJ2-5; TRBD2 might be the D (6 bases). V shed 1 base and J shed 0 bases, with 12 bases lying between them. Germline CDR1 is SGHTA and CDR2 is FQGNSA. The CDR3 contains 16 residues. The CDR3 DNA reads TGTGCCAGCAGCTTAGTGCGGCTAGCGAACCAAGAGACCCAGTACTTC. This translates into CASSLVRLANQETQYF.

In this sample, this clonotype turned up many times. V usage is TRBV6-5 and J usage is TRBJ2-7, with 8 bases lining up with TRBD1. The CDR3 is 14 residues long. V gave up 6 bases and J gave up 7 bases; unmatched junction bases: 11. The germline V gene encodes CDR1 MNHEY and CDR2 SVGAGI. This CDR3 is CASRPRTGLLEQYF. CDR3 nucleotides: TGTGCCAGCAGACCCAGGACAGGGCTGCTGGAGCAGTACTTC.

This clonotype was observed at least ten times. V gene TRBV4-1 combines with J gene TRBJ2-7; TRBD2 aligns across 7 bases. The CDR3 sequence is 17 residues long. The junction had 10 bases not matched to a gene; V was cut back by 1 base and J by 1 base. The germline gives CDR1 MGHRA, CDR2 YSYEKL. DNA of the CDR3: TGCGCCAGCAGCCAAGTATTCTCGGGGGACTATTCCTACGAGCAGTACTTC. This encodes CASSQVFSGDYSYEQYF.

This clonotype was counted many times. The CDR3 reads CASSSDEKRYEKLFF. In DNA form, the CDR3 reads TGTGCCAGCAGCTCGGACGAGAAGCGATATGAAAAACTGTTTTTT. The genes are TRBV7-9 and TRBJ1-4; D is uncertain. Per germline, CDR1 SEHNR and CDR2 FQNEAQ (reference sequence). The CDR3 loop spans 15 amino acids. With 4 bases removed from V and 6 bases from J, the gap between germline ends came to 15 bases.

This clonotype occurred once. A much larger clone lies a single base off, so this may be a read error. For the CDR3, the DNA is TGTGCCACCAGCGGCACGGGGGCCTATCCGCCCCAGCATTTT. It translates to CATSGTGAYPPQHF. The V and J genes are TRBV15 and TRBJ1-5; weak D call: TRBD1 (6 bases). V shed 5 bases and J shed 9 bases, with 17 bases lying between them. This CDR3 has 14 amino acids. Germline CDR1 is LNHNV and CDR2 is YYDKDF (reference sequence).

This clonotype is a singleton in its sample. Because it lacks the conserved phenylalanine or tryptophan at the end, this CDR3 is likely a read error. The CDR3 here is CASSEKREGGDTQYS. In DNA, the CDR3 is TGTGCCAGCAGCGAGAAGCGGGAGGGGGGAGATACGCAGTATTCT. This chain joins TRBV9 and TRBJ2-3; 10 bases are a match to TRBD2. The germline CDR1 and CDR2 sequences are SGDLS and YYNGEE. J gave up 5 bases and V 3 bases, and 6 bases lay outside the gene matches. This CDR3 spans 15 amino acids.

This clonotype was counted many times. The chain employs TRBV6-5 and TRBJ2-1; D is perhaps TRBD1 or TRBD2 (5 bases each). Germline CDR1 is MNHEY and CDR2 is SVGAGI. This CDR3 has 13 residues. V lost 5 bases and J 4 bases, leaving 9 bases between the germline ends. This CDR3 is CASSPEGYNEQFF. The CDR3, as DNA: TGTGCCAGCAGTCCCGAGGGGTACAATGAGCAGTTCTTC.

This clonotype was seen only a few times. The J gene is TRBJ2-7, the V gene TRBV4-1, with 7 bases matching TRBD1. In germline, CDR1 is MGHRA, CDR2 YSYEKL. Unmatched junction bases numbered 5, after V lost 8 bases and J lost 4 bases. This CDR3 comprises 12 residues. The CDR3 DNA is TGCGCCAGCCGGGACAGATTATACGAGCAGTACTTC. Protein: CASRDRLYEQYF.

The table lists this clonotype with many counts. The rearrangement uses TRBV7-2 and TRBJ2-7; D is perhaps TRBD1 (6 bases). V lost 5 bases to trimming and J lost 4 bases, with 18 bases between them. The germline gives CDR1 SGHTA, CDR2 FQGNSA. This CDR3 has 15 residues. The CDR3 reads CASSQVRTEVYEQYF. DNA for the CDR3: TGTGCCAGCAGCCAAGTCCGGACAGAGGTTTACGAGCAGTACTTC.

This clonotype was found a few times. This sequence joins TRBV28 and TRBJ1-5, with 9 nucleotides matching TRBD1. The CDR3 loop spans 15 amino acids. The germline V gene has CDR1 MDHEN and CDR2 SYDVKM. V was clipped by 6 bases and J by 6 bases; unmatched bases: 9. CDR3 sequence (DNA): TGTGCCAGCAGCCTTGGACAGGGGTACCGTCAGCCCCAGCATTTT. Translating gives CASSLGQGYRQPQHF.

This clonotype was found many times. The J gene is TRBJ2-3, the V gene TRBV4-1; 11 bases are shared with TRBD2. V shed 2 bases, J shed 3 bases, and the junction held 7 bases outside the gene matches. The germline V gene encodes CDR1 MGHRA and CDR2 YSYEKL. The CDR3 sequence is 17 residues long. CDR3 nucleotide sequence: TGCGCCAGCAGCCAATTACTAGCGGGAGCTTATACAGATACGCAGTATTTT. Amino acid sequence: CASSQLLAGAYTDTQYF.

Notes on this clonotype: Given a much more abundant clone one base away, this may be a read error. The rearrangement links TRBV28 to TRBJ2-3, with a tentative D call TRBD1 (5 bases). The germline gives CDR1 MDHEN, CDR2 SYDVKM. The CDR3 has 13 residues. The CDR3 nucleotides are TGTGTCAGCAGTTTCAGGGTGGGGGATACGCAGTATTTT. As protein: CVSSFRVGDTQYF.

This clonotype has ten or more counts. V is TRBV4-3 and J is TRBJ2-7; 10 nucleotides match TRBD2. This CDR3 comprises 18 residues. Germline lookup yields CDR1 LGHNA and CDR2 YSLEER. The V and J ends lost 0 bases and 0 bases, in that order; junction bases with no gene match: 8. This CDR3 is CASSQDWVAGGHSYEQYF. CDR3 nucleotide sequence: TGCGCCAGCAGCCAAGATTGGGTAGCGGGAGGCCACTCCTACGAGCAGTACTTC.